This section outlines one TCR beta chain sequence together with its context. What it binds is not known. Pooled CD45RO+ cells and CCR7-negative CD45RA+ TemRA cells made up CD8 memory. Here immunoSEQ multiplex PCR was the method, and the copy in TCRdb shows in-frame clones only, minus some. The data contain approximately 110,000 clones, roughly 70% of them singletons. Germline-derived CDR1 and CDR2 are SGHDN and FVKESK. The CDR3 totals 17 residues. V was clipped by 1 base and J by 0 bases, with 15 bases between them. This entry belongs to a study of shared clonotypes between healthy human individuals. Study results and caveats: Generally, naive subsets came out with larger estimated richness than memory subsets. Represented genetic and exposure-history diversity was restricted by having few donors.

The clonotype was recovered from a woman under 40 in good health. This rearrangement joins TRBV14 to TRBJ2-5; no clear D. Sample: memory CD8+ T cells sorted from blood. Subset: CD45RO+ cells pooled with CCR7-negative TemRA cells. The CDR3 coding sequence is TGTGCCAGCAGCCAAGGACGGTGGGTCGCGTACCAAGAGACCCAGTACTTC. Translated: CASSQGRWVAYQETQYF.